The sequence of this T cell receptor beta chain was determined in a study of Ad26.COV2.S vaccination and SARS-CoV-2 variants. Here immunoSEQ multiplex PCR was the method, and the copy in TCRdb shows in-frame clones only, minus some. The table includes 180,000 or so clones, roughly nine tenths detected once. Germline lookup yields CDR1 SGHVS and CDR2 FQNEAQ. Trimming removed 5 bases from V and 11 bases from J, with 10 bases in between. This CDR3 contains 11 residues. This clonotype originated in a human donor who had recovered from COVID-19. The chain links TRBV7-8 to TRBJ2-1; unclear D gene. The input for sequencing was peripheral blood, taken after recovery from COVID-19. This chain's CDR3 is CASSPPGQQFF. The CDR3 region has the DNA TGTGCCAGCAGCCCGCCAGGCCAGCAGTTCTTC.